This T cell receptor (beta chain) was recorded in a study of blood T cell repertoires in COVID-19. Across the study: Samples came from the United States, Italy and Spain, spanning acute and convalescent COVID-19. Sample material is recorded as cDNA or gDNA derived from T cells, B-cell-depleted T cells, or PBMCs.

This clone is a singleton in its sample. CDR1 is LGHDT and CDR2 is YNNKEL in the germline V gene (reference sequence). The CDR3 totals 13 residues. V trimming: 3 bases; J trimming: 5 bases; junction bases outside the gene matches: 0. Authors' methods: Reference gene primer amplification in the assay estimated nucleated cell counts. Generated by immunoSEQ multiplex PCR, the TCRdb table keeps only in-frame clones and is missing some. That table furnishes V, J and clone size, whereas the DNA furnished D and trimming. The table has about 87,000 clones, 60% to 80% seen once; the top ten hold about 4.2%. The chain carries TRBV3-1 (or the pseudogene TRBV3-2) and TRBJ2-5, with 10 bases fitting TRBD2. The receptor comes from a woman aged 45-65 years with acute or convalescent COVID-19. Source material: peripheral blood. CDR3 nucleotide sequence: TGTGCCAGCAGCCAGACTAGCGGGGAGACCCAGTACTTC. Translation gives CASSQTSGETQYF.